Presented here are 10 T cell receptor beta chains from one specimen sequenced in a study of radiation and T cells in renal cell carcinoma. Time point noted: blood 2 weeks post-SBRT. The treatment: 15 Gy SBRT to primary tumor, nephrectomy 4 weeks later. Sequencing used immunoSEQ multiplex PCR; TCRdb keeps in-frame clones, though not all of them. Of roughly 49,000 clones listed, about 80% are singletons. Sequencing used blood, obtained from a patient whose treatment included radiotherapy and nephrectomy. These receptors all come from a woman in her seventies with renal cell carcinoma.

CDR3 DNA: TGTGCCAGCAGTTTTACCAGCCTTGCCCAGCAGTACTTC. Amino acid sequence: CASSFTSLAQQYF. The chain has TRBV28 and TRBJ2-7; D call uncertain. The germline V and J ends were trimmed by 3 bases and 8 bases, with 14 bases remaining between them. The CDR3 extends over 13 amino acids. The germline V gene has CDR1 MDHEN and CDR2 SYDVKM.

CDR3 in DNA: TGCGCCAGCAGCCGACAGGGGAACACCGGGGAGCTGTTTTTT. Translating it yields CASSRQGNTGELFF. The chain is built from TRBV5-1 and TRBJ2-2; TRBD1 matches at 7 bases. The CDR3 totals 14 residues. V gave up 4 bases and J gave up 1 base; unmatched junction bases: 1. Germline loops: CDR1 SGHRS, CDR2 YFSETQ.

The genes are TRBV27 and TRBJ1-5; 7 bases map to TRBD1. The CDR3 length is 15 residues. Germline assignment: CDR1 MNHEY and CDR2 SMNVEV (reference sequence). V trimming: 6 bases; J trimming: 8 bases; junction bases outside the gene matches: 13. CDR3 residues: CASSTGQALGEPQHF. Here the CDR3 DNA reads TGTGCCAGCAGCACCGGACAGGCCTTAGGTGAGCCCCAGCATTTT.

This clone appeared once. The genes are TRBV19 and TRBJ1-5; D possibly corresponds to TRBD1 (5 bases). Trimming stripped 2 bases from V and 0 bases from J, with 8 bases between. Germline-derived CDR1 and CDR2 are LNHDA and SQIVND (reference sequence). There are 15 residues in the CDR3. CDR3 loop: CASSITDTSNQPQHF. For the CDR3, the DNA is TGTGCCAGTAGTATAACGGACACTAGCAATCAGCCCCAGCATTTT.

The chain carries TRBV19 and TRBJ1-2; D unresolved. Trimming removed 5 bases at V and 8 bases at J, with 15 bases between. CDR3 size: 13 residues. CDR1 LNHDA and CDR2 SQIVND come from the germline V gene (reference sequence). The CDR3 reads CASSAVPSGGYTF. The CDR3 DNA reads as TGTGCCAGTAGTGCAGTTCCCTCGGGGGGCTACACCTTC.

The table lists this clone with a count of one. An end of the junction differs from the germline gene, which may be a read error. The chain couples TRBV13 to TRBJ2-5; 8 bases line up with TRBD1. Germline CDR1 and CDR2: PRHDT and FYEKMQ (reference sequence). CDR3 length equals 12 residues. CDR3 sequence reads: CASSGPQTGADF. In DNA form, the CDR3 reads TGTGCCAGCAGCGGACCCCAGACAGGGGCCGACTTC.

V is TRBV2 and J is TRBJ2-1; D gene ambiguous. Germline CDR1 SNHLY, CDR2 FYNNEI. The V end was cut by 2 bases, the J end by 2 bases, with 13 bases between. CDR3 length: 16 residues. CDR3 region: CASSELLQSPYNEQFF. CDR3 sequence (DNA): TGTGCCAGCAGTGAATTATTACAGTCCCCCTACAATGAGCAGTTCTTC.

This clone was seen a handful of times. The V call is TRBV30, the J call TRBJ2-7, with D maybe TRBD1 (5 bases). From germline, CDR1 is GTSNPN and CDR2 SVGIG (reference sequence). Trimming left V 4 bases short and J 10 bases short, with 14 bases between. The CDR3 extends over 11 amino acids. CDR3 sequence (DNA): TGTGCCTGGAATTCCTACAGGAACCAGTACTTC. Translation: CAWNSYRNQYF.

This chain connects TRBV7-9 to TRBJ2-7, with 7 bases identical to TRBD1. Germline CDR1 reads SEHNR; CDR2 reads FQNEAQ (reference sequence). Trimming removed 8 bases from V and 3 bases from J; junction bases left unmatched: 4. This CDR3 is 12 amino acids long. The CDR3, as DNA: TGTGCCAGCGGACAGGTTTTCTACGAGCAGTACTTC. Its translation is CASGQVFYEQYF.

This chain joins TRBV19 and TRBJ2-2; D uncertain. Between the trimmed V and J ends, which lost 6 bases and 0 bases, there was a span of 8 bases. The germline CDR1 and CDR2 sequences are LNHDA and SQIVND (reference sequence). This CDR3 comprises 14 residues. The DNA for the CDR3 is TGTGCCAGTAGCTATGCTTCGAACACCGGGGAGCTGTTTTTT. Protein sequence: CASSYASNTGELFF.